These 17 T cell receptor beta chains were sequenced from one sample in a study of blood T cell repertoires in COVID-19. The data were produced by immunoSEQ multiplex PCR, yet TCRdb's version contains in-frame clones alone and is incomplete. Of hundreds of thousands of clones listed, about 85% are singletons. The specimen sequenced was peripheral blood. These receptor sequences come from a human donor in a cohort sampled during active COVID-19.

This chain links TRBV6-2 or TRBV6-3 with TRBJ2-5; the D gene is possibly TRBD2 (6 bases). Trimming left V 5 bases short and J 2 bases short, with 9 bases between. Germline CDR1 MNHEY, CDR2 SVGEGT. The CDR3 runs 13 residues. The CDR3 is CASSGDSQETQYF. The CDR3, as DNA: TGTGCCAGCAGTGGGGACTCTCAAGAGACCCAGTACTTC.

The chain joins TRBV18 to TRBJ1-2, with D perhaps TRBD1 (5 bases). Per germline, CDR1 KGHSH and CDR2 LQKENI. The CDR3 contains 15 residues. V lost 9 bases to trimming and J lost 0 bases, with 17 bases between them. The CDR3 is CASLRGTAANYGYTF. Written as DNA, the CDR3 is TGTGCCAGTCTCCGCGGGACGGCCGCTAACTATGGCTACACCTTC. Drawing the rest from reference TRBV18 and TRBJ1-2, the complete variable domain is NAGVMQNPRHLVRRRGQEARLRCSPMKGHSHVYWYRQLPEEGLKFMVYLQKENIIDESGMPKERFSAEFPKEGPSILRIQQVVRGDSAAYFCASLRGTAANYGYTFGSGTRLTVV.

In its sample, this clone was seen a few times. This CDR3 is CASSYTSGSKSEQYF. CDR3 nucleotides: TGTGCCAGCAGCTATACTAGCGGGAGCAAGAGCGAGCAGTACTTC. The chain joins TRBV7-2 to TRBJ2-7; 11 nucleotides match TRBD2. Trimming took 4 bases from V and 6 from J; bases not matched to a gene: 8. CDR1 is SGHTA and CDR2 is FQGNSA in the germline V gene. This CDR3 has 15 residues. Looking up the rest from reference TRBV7-2 and TRBJ2-7 gives the full variable domain: GAGVSQSPSNKVTEKGKDVELRCDPISGHTALYWYRQSLGQGLEFLIYFQGNSAPDKSGLPSDRFSAERTGGSVSTLTIQRTQQEDSAVYLCASSYTSGSKSEQYFGPGTRLTVT.

The CDR3 DNA is TGTGCCAGCAGCCCCTTCGGGAGGTTTAATGAGCAGTTCTTC. It translates to CASSPFGRFNEQFF. The chain carries TRBV5-4 and TRBJ2-1; TRBD2 agrees at 7 bases. This CDR3 is 14 amino acids long. Looked up from germline, CDR1 is SGHNT and CDR2 is YYREEE (reference sequence). Germline trimming cut 4 bases from V and 7 bases from J; bases unmatched to any gene: 8.

This chain connects TRBV3-1 (or the pseudogene TRBV3-2) to TRBJ2-5, with TRBD2 identical over 11 bases. The ends lost 1 base at V and 4 bases at J; junction bases unmatched: 2. The CDR3 sequence is 15 residues long. Germline CDR1 reads LGHDT; CDR2 reads YNNKEL (reference sequence). The CDR3 bases are TGTGCCAGCAGCCAAGGACTAGCGGGACGAGAGACCCAGTACTTC. Residues: CASSQGLAGRETQYF.

V gene TRBV5-6 combines with J gene TRBJ2-7, with 11 nucleotides matching TRBD1. The CDR3 has 15 amino acids. Germline V gene lookup returns CDR1 SGHDT and CDR2 YYEEEE. V was pared by 5 bases and J by 3 bases, with 7 bases of the junction left unmatched. CDR3 amino acids: CASRQAGTGGYEQYF. Written as DNA, the CDR3 is TGTGCCAGCAGACAGGCCGGGACAGGGGGCTACGAGCAGTACTTC.

The chain couples TRBV2 to TRBJ2-7, with D possibly matching TRBD2 (5 bases). The CDR3 totals 15 residues. Looked up from germline, CDR1 is SNHLY and CDR2 is FYNNEI. V shed 7 bases and J shed 3 bases, with 19 bases lying between them. CDR3 nucleotide sequence: TGTGCCAGCACCAGAACCCCCCTCGGAGGCTACGAGCAGTACTTC. Translated, it gives CASTRTPLGGYEQYF.

This chain uses TRBV5-1 with TRBJ2-2; D uncertain. This CDR3 spans 14 amino acids. Germline CDR1 is SGHRS and CDR2 is YFSETQ. V shed 2 bases and J shed 7 bases, with 12 bases lying between them. The CDR3 here is CASSFEPLGGELFF. For the CDR3, the DNA is TGCGCCAGCAGCTTCGAGCCCCTCGGCGGGGAGCTGTTTTTT.

CDR3 coding DNA: TGCGCCAGCAGCTTGGCCACTGTCACCGGGGAGCTGTTTTTT. Amino acid sequence: CASSLATVTGELFF. V and J are TRBV5-1 and TRBJ2-2; D is unclear. V dropped 0 bases and J dropped 4 bases, with 7 bases sitting between them. Germline CDR1 SGHRS, CDR2 YFSETQ. The CDR3 is 14 residues long.

The V and J genes are TRBV24-1 and TRBJ2-1, with 7 bases matching TRBD1. V shed 7 bases and J 12 bases; nucleotides not matched to a gene: 8. The CDR3 runs to 12 residues. Germline values: CDR1 KGHDR, CDR2 SFDVKD. This chain's CDR3 is CATSPSTGSQFF. In DNA form, the CDR3 reads TGTGCCACCAGCCCTTCGACAGGGTCGCAGTTCTTC.

The chain has TRBV30 and TRBJ1-1, with TRBD1 as a possible D gene (6 bases). Germline V gene sequence: CDR1 GTSNPN, CDR2 SVGIG (reference sequence). The CDR3 is 14 amino acids. Trimming took 5 bases from V and 0 from J, leaving 13 bases between them. The CDR3 bases are TGTGCCTGGTCGGCGGCAGGGGTGAACACTGAAGCTTTCTTT. Translation gives CAWSAAGVNTEAFF.

This clone was counted once. The chain carries TRBV19 and TRBJ1-1, with D possibly TRBD1 on 5 matching bases. The CDR3 is 15 residues long. V lost 3 bases, J lost 4 bases, and 15 bases lay in between. Germline-derived CDR1 and CDR2 are LNHDA and SQIVND (reference sequence). The CDR3 sequence: CASSISGLGSTEAFF. The CDR3 DNA is TGTGCCAGTAGTATCTCAGGGTTAGGATCCACTGAAGCTTTCTTT.

The V call is TRBV4-2, the J call TRBJ2-5, with D possibly TRBD1 on 5 matching bases. The CDR3 is made up of 13 amino acids. V gave up 0 bases and J gave up 5 bases, with 7 bases separating them. Looked up from germline, CDR1 is LGHNA and CDR2 is YNFKEQ. CDR3 DNA sequence: TGTGCCAGCAGCCAAGATAACAGGGAGACCCAGTACTTC. Amino acid sequence: CASSQDNRETQYF.

The chain uses TRBV6-4 and TRBJ1-6; 8 nucleotides line up with TRBD1. V lost 0 bases, J lost 9 bases, and 7 bases stayed unmatched. CDR3 length equals 16 residues. The germline V gene has CDR1 MRHNA and CDR2 SNTAGT. The CDR3 protein is CASSDSRPRGRSPLHF. In DNA form, the CDR3 reads TGTGCCAGCAGTGACTCGAGACCCAGGGGGCGTTCACCCCTCCACTTT.

The rearrangement uses TRBV7-2 and TRBJ2-3; 10 nucleotides line up with TRBD2. V lost 2 bases and J lost 2; bases outside the gene matches: 4. The CDR3 has 16 amino acids. CDR1 is SGHTA and CDR2 is FQGNSA in the germline V gene. The CDR3 loop reads CASSLSGRGNTDTQYF. The CDR3 coding sequence is TGTGCCAGCAGCTTAAGCGGGAGGGGAAACACAGATACGCAGTATTTT.

J is TRBJ2-5 and V is TRBV30; tentative D call: TRBD1 (5 bases). Per germline, CDR1 GTSNPN and CDR2 SVGIG (reference sequence). This CDR3 has 13 amino acids. The V end lost 3 bases, the J end lost 5 bases, and 13 bases lay between the germline ends. The CDR3 spells CAWRGRGWETQYF. The CDR3, as DNA: TGTGCCTGGAGAGGTAGGGGATGGGAGACCCAGTACTTC.

The CDR3 DNA reads TGTGCCAGCAGTCCCTCTGGGACAGTTCGCAATCAGCCCCAGCATTTT. It is translated as CASSPSGTVRNQPQHF. This sequence joins TRBV2 and TRBJ1-5, with 7 bases fitting TRBD1. CDR1 is SNHLY and CDR2 is FYNNEI in the germline V gene. This CDR3 is 16 amino acids long. V lost 5 bases and J lost 2; bases outside the gene matches: 9.